This T cell receptor (beta chain) emerged from a study of PD-L1 blockade in urothelial cancer. Study results and caveats: Enhanced expansion of tumor-associated blood clones at 3 weeks characterized durable-benefit patients.

The count of this clone is one. Its specificity is not known. Sequenced by immunoSEQ multiplex PCR; TCRdb stores in-frame clones only, minus some. The sample holds under 40,000 clones, roughly 82% seen once. Germline assignment: CDR1 SGDLS and CDR2 YYNGEE. The CDR3 is made up of 15 amino acids. V lost 5 bases and J 2 bases, leaving 14 bases between the germline ends. Time point of the sample: pretreatment peripheral blood. This specimen consisted of PBMCs, obtained around atezolizumab (anti-PD-L1) treatment. The TCR was taken from a man aged 55 to 70 with urothelial cancer. The chain has TRBV9 and TRBJ2-1; D may be TRBD1 (6 bases). The CDR3 reads CASSSPQGPYNEQFF. CDR3 bases: TGTGCCAGCAGTTCCCCACAGGGCCCCTACAATGAGCAGTTCTTC. The variable domain in full, with the rest retrieved from reference TRBV9 and TRBJ2-1, is DSGVTQTPKHLITATGQRVTLRCSPRSGDLSVYWYQQSLDQGLQFLIQYYNGEERAKGNILERFSAQQFPDLHSELNLSSLELGDSALYFCASSSPQGPYNEQFFGPGTRLTVL.